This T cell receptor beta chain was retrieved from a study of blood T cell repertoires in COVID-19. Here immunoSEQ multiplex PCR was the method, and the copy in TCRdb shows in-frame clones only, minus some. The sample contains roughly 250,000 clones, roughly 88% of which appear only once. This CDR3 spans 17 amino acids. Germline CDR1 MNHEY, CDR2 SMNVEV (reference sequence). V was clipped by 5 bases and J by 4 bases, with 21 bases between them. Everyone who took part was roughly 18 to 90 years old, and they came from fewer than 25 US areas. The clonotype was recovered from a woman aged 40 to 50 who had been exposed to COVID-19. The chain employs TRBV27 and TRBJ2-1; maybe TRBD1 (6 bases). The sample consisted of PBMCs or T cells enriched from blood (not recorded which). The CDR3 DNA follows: TGTGCCAGCAGTGAACCTCCCATCGGGACAAAATACAATGAGCAGTTCTTC. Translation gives CASSEPPIGTKYNEQFF.